A selection of T cell receptor beta chains follows, all from one sample in a study of T cell responses to AZD1222 COVID-19 vaccine. Profiled with immunoSEQ multiplex PCR; TCRdb holds only in-frame clones, not every one. Its listing shows about 140,000 clones. The specimen was peripheral blood. All receptors derive from an adult in good health. The CDR3 runs from the conserved cysteine through the conserved F or W. The order of the fields is J gene, D gene, V gene, CDR3 protein, CDR3 DNA. A D gene is named only where the DNA matches it firmly.

j_gene: TRBJ2-7; d_gene: TRBD2; v_gene: TRBV20-1; CDR3aa: CSASRSSGGWF; CDR3nt: TGCAGTGCTAGTAGGTCCAGCGGGGGGTGGTTC
j_gene: TRBJ2-7; d_gene: NA; v_gene: TRBV4-1; CDR3aa: CASSQVQEFNEQYF; CDR3nt: TGCGCCAGCAGCCAAGTTCAGGAATTCAACGAGCAGTACTTC
j_gene: TRBJ2-1; d_gene: TRBD2; v_gene: TRBV19; CDR3aa: CASSKTSGGYNEQFF; CDR3nt: TGTGCCAGTAGTAAGACTAGCGGGGGTTACAATGAGCAGTTCTTC
j_gene: TRBJ2-5; d_gene: NA; v_gene: TRBV7-9; CDR3aa: CASSPEPWAETQYF; CDR3nt: TGTGCCAGCAGCCCCGAGCCCTGGGCGGAGACCCAGTACTTC
j_gene: TRBJ2-3; d_gene: TRBD2; v_gene: TRBV2; CDR3aa: CASSRPVAGGPTDTQYF; CDR3nt: TGTGCCAGCAGCCGGCCCGTAGCGGGGGGCCCCACAGATACGCAGTATTTT
j_gene: TRBJ2-1; d_gene: NA; v_gene: TRBV3-1/TRBV3-2; CDR3aa: CASSPQPGTPIVDEQFF; CDR3nt: TGTGCCAGCAGCCCCCAACCCGGGACCCCTATTGTGGATGAGCAGTTCTTC
j_gene: TRBJ2-7; d_gene: TRBD1; v_gene: TRBV6-5; CDR3aa: CASSSLQGSPYEQYF; CDR3nt: TGTGCCAGCAGCTCACTACAGGGGAGCCCCTACGAGCAGTACTTC
j_gene: TRBJ1-2; d_gene: NA; v_gene: TRBV30; CDR3aa: CAWRGLTWGYTF; CDR3nt: TGTGCCTGGAGGGGACTGACTTGGGGCTACACCTTC
j_gene: TRBJ1-4; d_gene: TRBD1; v_gene: TRBV10-1; CDR3aa: CASSELQGCFGGPKLFF; CDR3nt: TGCGCCAGCAGTGAGCTACAGGGGTGTTTTGGGGGGCCAAAACTGTTTTTT
j_gene: TRBJ2-7; d_gene: NA; v_gene: TRBV6-1; CDR3aa: CASSEEASSSYEQYF; CDR3nt: TGTGCCAGCAGTGAAGAGGCTTCGAGCTCCTACGAGCAGTACTTC
j_gene: TRBJ1-5; d_gene: NA; v_gene: TRBV29-1; CDR3aa: CSVGENQPQHF; CDR3nt: TGCAGCGTTGGGGAGAATCAGCCCCAGCATTTT
j_gene: TRBJ2-1; d_gene: NA; v_gene: TRBV5-1; CDR3aa: CASSIYNEQFF; CDR3nt: TGCGCCAGCAGCATATACAATGAGCAGTTCTTC
j_gene: TRBJ2-1; d_gene: NA; v_gene: TRBV6-2/TRBV6-3; CDR3aa: CASSLPRYNEQFF; CDR3nt: TGTGCCAGCAGCTTGCCCCGCTACAATGAGCAGTTCTTC
j_gene: TRBJ1-2; d_gene: TRBD1; v_gene: TRBV9; CDR3aa: CASSAIGTARLYGYTF; CDR3nt: TGTGCCAGCAGCGCCATAGGGACAGCTAGACTTTATGGCTACACCTTC
j_gene: TRBJ1-2; d_gene: NA; v_gene: TRBV12-3/TRBV12-4; CDR3aa: CASSPTEVGGYTF; CDR3nt: TGTGCCAGTTCGCCGACGGAGGTAGGCGGCTACACCTTC
j_gene: TRBJ2-5; d_gene: NA; v_gene: TRBV4-1; CDR3aa: CASSQDDRAQETQYF; CDR3nt: TGCGCCAGCAGCCAAGACGATAGGGCCCAAGAGACCCAGTACTTC
j_gene: TRBJ1-3; d_gene: TRBD1; v_gene: TRBV6-5; CDR3aa: CASSSTGAPSGNTIYF; CDR3nt: TGTGCCAGCAGTTCGACAGGGGCCCCCTCTGGAAACACCATATATTTT
j_gene: TRBJ1-5; d_gene: NA; v_gene: TRBV19; CDR3aa: CASSIDGGEGPQHF; CDR3nt: TGTGCCAGTAGTATAGACGGTGGTGAAGGGCCCCAGCATTTT
j_gene: TRBJ2-3; d_gene: TRBD1; v_gene: TRBV29-1; CDR3aa: CSVLQGASTDTQYF; CDR3nt: TGCAGCGTTTTACAGGGGGCGAGCACAGATACGCAGTATTTT
j_gene: TRBJ1-4; d_gene: NA; v_gene: TRBV9; CDR3aa: CASSPRPGPNEKLFF; CDR3nt: TGTGCCAGCAGCCCCCGCCCGGGGCCGAATGAAAAACTGTTTTTT
j_gene: TRBJ1-6; d_gene: NA; v_gene: TRBV12-3/TRBV12-4; CDR3aa: CASKGRINSPLHF; CDR3nt: TGTGCCAGCAAGGGACGGATAAATTCACCCCTCCACTTT
j_gene: TRBJ2-7; d_gene: TRBD1; v_gene: TRBV7-9; CDR3aa: CASSRSTGVREQYF; CDR3nt: TGTGCCAGCAGCCGATCGACAGGGGTGCGCGAGCAGTACTTC
j_gene: TRBJ1-1; d_gene: NA; v_gene: TRBV5-1; CDR3aa: CASSNGWGDLNTEAFF; CDR3nt: TGCGCCAGCAGCAACGGGTGGGGGGACTTGAACACTGAAGCTTTCTTT
j_gene: TRBJ1-6; d_gene: NA; v_gene: TRBV5-6; CDR3aa: CASSLINQAQGSPLHF; CDR3nt: TGTGCCAGCAGCTTAATAAACCAGGCCCAGGGGTCACCCCTCCACTTT
j_gene: TRBJ2-1; d_gene: NA; v_gene: TRBV7-3; CDR3aa: CASSSKGPTGGRVINEQFF; CDR3nt: TGTGCCAGCAGCTCAAAAGGACCTACTGGAGGTAGGGTCATCAATGAGCAGTTCTTC
j_gene: TRBJ1-4; d_gene: NA; v_gene: TRBV6-5; CDR3aa: CASRYFTAKLFF; CDR3nt: TGTGCCAGCAGATATTTCACAGCAAAACTGTTTTTT
j_gene: TRBJ2-3; d_gene: NA; v_gene: TRBV7-6; CDR3aa: CASSLGAGGTDTQYF; CDR3nt: TGTGCCAGCAGCTTAGGGGCAGGGGGCACAGATACGCAGTATTTT
j_gene: TRBJ1-4; d_gene: TRBD1; v_gene: TRBV27; CDR3aa: CASSYTGGVQEKLFF; CDR3nt: TGTGCCAGCAGTTATACAGGGGGCGTACAGGAAAAACTGTTTTTT